The 29 T cell receptor beta chains presented below share a single source sample, sequenced in a study of cytomegalovirus exposure and HLA in healthy donors (dated by TCRdb to 2015 to 2018). The library was prepared using the immunoSEQ multiplex PCR assay. The multiplex PCR relied on a mix of 60 forward primers for TCR Vbeta segments and 13 reverse primers for TCR Jbeta segments. TCRdb retrieved this table from immuneACCESS and kept in-frame rearrangements only. Not all clones are present; in checked studies, unresolved V genes account for under half, and no reason is known for the remainder. Within this sample are 35,000 to 50,000 clones, with 50% to 75% of them counted one time only. About 9% of the sample is taken by the ten largest. The sequenced sample was PBMCs. The origin of the receptors is a human donor in good health.

This clone was counted a few times. The chain combines TRBV19 with TRBJ1-1; weak D call: TRBD1 (6 bases). Germline-derived CDR1 and CDR2 are LNHDA and SQIVND (reference sequence). The CDR3 runs 13 residues. V was pared by 3 bases and J by 7 bases, with 12 bases between. In DNA form, the CDR3 reads TGTGCCAGTAGTATCCATAAAGGGGGTGAAGCTTTCTTT. It specifies CASSIHKGGEAFF.

There are a few counts of this clone. The CDR3 DNA sequence: TGTGCCAGCAGTCCCGAGGGACTAGCGGAGCAGTATTTT. Residues: CASSPEGLAEQYF. This chain joins TRBV6-4 and TRBJ2-3; 11 positions agree with TRBD2. Germline trimming cut 5 bases from V and 11 bases from J; bases unmatched to any gene: 6. Germline-derived CDR1 and CDR2 are MRHNA and SNTAGT. The CDR3 loop spans 13 amino acids.

The rearrangement uses TRBV2 and TRBJ1-6, with 7 bases matching TRBD1. The CDR3 runs 16 residues. With V trimmed by 6 bases and J by 2 bases, 7 bases remained unmatched. CDR1 is SNHLY and CDR2 is FYNNEI in the germline V gene. CDR3 amino acids: CASRAIGTAYNSPLHF. Written as DNA, the CDR3 is TGTGCCAGCAGGGCGATAGGGACAGCCTATAATTCACCCCTCCACTTT.

This clone was seen only a few times. This rearrangement joins TRBV12-5 to TRBJ2-5, with D perhaps TRBD2 (6 bases). CDR1 is LGHNT and CDR2 is FRNRAP in the germline V gene. The CDR3 is 15 residues long. Trimming removed 5 bases at V and 4 bases at J, with 17 bases between. The CDR3 loop is CASGMGGGGGETQYF. The CDR3 DNA reads as TGTGCTAGTGGTATGGGGGGTGGGGGAGGAGAGACCCAGTACTTC.

This clone was picked up a small number of times. The chain is built from TRBV28 and TRBJ2-7; 10 nucleotides agree with TRBD1. This CDR3 spans 14 amino acids. Unmatched junction bases numbered 6, after V lost 5 bases and J lost 5 bases. Germline loops: CDR1 MDHEN, CDR2 SYDVKM. The CDR3 nucleotides read TGTGCCAGCAGTAGGGGACAGGGGTTTGACGAGCAGTACTTC. This gives the protein CASSRGQGFDEQYF.

To note about this clone: The same CDR3 is also encoded by other DNA sequences in this sample. V gene TRBV7-3 combines with J gene TRBJ1-1; D is unresolved. The CDR3 contains 14 residues. Germline-derived CDR1 and CDR2 are SGHTA and FQGTGA. Trimming took 2 bases from V and 4 from J, leaving 11 bases between them. The CDR3 DNA is TGTGCCAGCAGCTTACGAGGAGTGGCCACTGAAGCTTTCTTT. Amino acids: CASSLRGVATEAFF.

Of note for this clone: The same CDR3 arises from other DNA sequences in this sample as well. This chain uses TRBV5-1 with TRBJ1-1, with D perhaps TRBD1 (6 bases). The CDR3 is 14 residues long. Germline CDR1 reads SGHRS; CDR2 reads YFSETQ. Trimming took off 0 bases at V and 3 bases at J, with 9 bases between the two ends. The CDR3 protein is CASSLVGGDTEAFF. The CDR3 region has the DNA TGCGCCAGCAGCTTGGTAGGGGGGGACACTGAAGCTTTCTTT.

V usage is TRBV7-2 and J usage is TRBJ2-3, with 9 bases identical to TRBD2. V shed 2 bases and J 2 bases; nucleotides not matched to a gene: 2. There are 15 residues in the CDR3. CDR1 and CDR2 from the germline V gene are SGHTA and FQGNSA. The CDR3 sequence is CASSLLAGSTDTQYF. The CDR3 region has the DNA TGTGCCAGCAGCTTACTAGCGGGGTCCACAGATACGCAGTATTTT.

This clone was recorded a few times. The CDR3 spells CASSPRDRFTDTQYF. Here the CDR3 DNA reads TGTGCCAGTAGTCCGCGGGACAGATTCACAGATACGCAGTATTTT. This chain links TRBV19 with TRBJ2-3; weak D call: TRBD1 (7 bases). V gave up 5 bases and J gave up 2 bases, with 14 bases separating them. Per the germline V gene, CDR1 is LNHDA and CDR2 is SQIVND (reference sequence). The CDR3 has 15 residues. The complete variable domain, with remaining parts taken from reference TRBV19 and TRBJ2-3, reads DGGITQSPKYLFRKEGQNVTLSCEQNLNHDAMYWYRQDPGQGLRLIYYSQIVNDFQKGDIAEGYSVSREKKESFPLTVTSAQKNPTAFYLCASSPRDRFTDTQYFGPGTRLTVL.

V is TRBV15 and J is TRBJ1-4, with TRBD1 matching over 7 bases. This CDR3 has 16 amino acids. Germline V gene lookup returns CDR1 LNHNV and CDR2 YYDKDF (reference sequence). V shed 3 bases and J 8 bases; nucleotides not matched to a gene: 12. CDR3 amino acids: CATSRGNRGKEEKLFF. The CDR3 region has the DNA TGTGCCACCAGCAGGGGGAACAGGGGTAAGGAAGAAAAACTGTTTTTT.

The rearrangement joins TRBV29-1 to TRBJ2-7, with TRBD2 matching 9 bases. Unmatched junction bases numbered 11, after V lost 7 bases and J lost 4 bases. The CDR3 spans 14 residues. Germline V gives CDR1 SQVTM, CDR2 ANQGSEA. The CDR3, as DNA: TGCAGCGCTGTCCCGGCAGCGGGGGGTTACGAGCAGTACTTC. Translated: CSAVPAAGGYEQYF.

This clone was seen only once. The chain employs TRBV10-2 and TRBJ2-2; D gene ambiguous. Per the germline V gene, CDR1 is WSHSY and CDR2 is SAAADI. CDR3 length: 10 amino acids. The V end lost 8 bases, the J end lost 8 bases, and 6 bases lay between the germline ends. The CDR3 DNA sequence: TGCGCCAGCCTCACTGGGGAGCTGTTTTTT. It yields the protein CASLTGELFF.

This chain joins TRBV5-4 and TRBJ1-2, with 7 bases identical to TRBD1. The CDR3 totals 16 residues. Losses at the gene ends were 3 bases for V and 5 bases for J; bases not matched to a gene: 13. Germline V CDR1 and CDR2: SGHNT, YYREEE (reference sequence). CDR3 nucleotide sequence: TGTGCCAGCAGCTCAGTTACCGGGACAGTGAGATATGGCTACACCTTC. This sequence encodes CASSSVTGTVRYGYTF. Variable domain in full (rest from reference TRBV5-4 and TRBJ1-2): ETGVTQSPTHLIKTRGQQVTLRCSSQSGHNTVSWYQQALGQGPQFIFQYYREEENGRGNFPPRFSGLQFPNYSSELNVNALELDDSALYLCASSSVTGTVRYGYTFGSGTRLTVV.

The chain couples TRBV7-8 to TRBJ1-6; D remains unclear. CDR1 SGHVS and CDR2 FQNEAQ come from the germline V gene. This CDR3 comprises 13 residues. V was cut by 5 bases and J by 7 bases, with 9 bases left in between. CDR3 amino acids: CASSKEVNSPLHF. CDR3 nucleotide sequence: TGTGCCAGCAGCAAAGAGGTCAATTCACCCCTCCACTTT.

The rearrangement joins TRBV4-1 to TRBJ2-7, with D perhaps matching TRBD1 (6 bases). Trimming pared 1 base from V and 2 bases from J, leaving 18 bases between. Germline V gene sequence: CDR1 MGHRA, CDR2 YSYEKL. The CDR3 has 17 residues. The CDR3 region is CASSQGWTDDLAYEQYF. The CDR3 DNA is TGCGCCAGCAGCCAAGGGTGGACAGATGACCTAGCCTACGAGCAGTACTTC.

This chain links TRBV6-5 with TRBJ1-5, with a possible D match to TRBD1 (6 bases). Looked up from germline, CDR1 is MNHEY and CDR2 is SVGAGI. This CDR3 has 16 amino acids. Trimming pared 4 bases from V and 2 bases from J, leaving 15 bases between. The CDR3 nucleotides read TGTGCCAGCAGTTTACAGGGTGCCGGGGGCAATCAGCCCCAGCATTTT. Its protein is CASSLQGAGGNQPQHF.

This clone was counted only a few times. This CDR3 is CTSSQDLVRGTAADTQYF. The DNA of the CDR3 is TGCACCAGCAGCCAAGATCTCGTGCGTGGGACAGCAGCCGATACGCAGTATTTT. The chain joins TRBV1 to TRBJ2-3; TRBD1 is taken as the D call from the table, unchecked against the DNA. TRBV1 is marked as a pseudogene. The CDR3 has 18 residues.

The CDR3 reads CASSLLALDEQFF. CDR3 nucleotide sequence: TGTGCCAGCAGCTTACTAGCTCTGGATGAGCAGTTCTTC. The rearrangement uses TRBV7-2 and TRBJ2-1; D might be TRBD2 (5 bases). The CDR3 sequence is 13 residues long. Germline V lookup: CDR1 SGHTA, CDR2 FQGNSA. Between the trimmed V and J ends, which lost 2 bases and 8 bases, there was a span of 10 bases.

V usage is TRBV7-3 and J usage is TRBJ1-1, with D perhaps matching TRBD1 (5 bases). Germline CDR1 is SGHTA and CDR2 is FQGTGA. CDR3 length: 15 residues. V was shortened by 1 base and J by 0 bases, with 9 bases between the two germline ends. The CDR3 coding sequence is TGTGCCAGCAGCTTAAAAGGGGTAATGAACACTGAAGCTTTCTTT. It translates to CASSLKGVMNTEAFF. The entire variable domain, with the rest obtained from reference TRBV7-3 and TRBJ1-1, is as follows: GAGVSQTPSNKVTEKGKYVELRCDPISGHTALYWYRQSLGQGPEFLIYFQGTGAADDSGLPNDRFFAVRPEGSVSTLKIQRTERGDSAVYLCASSLKGVMNTEAFFGQGTRLTVV.

V is TRBV9 and J is TRBJ2-5; TRBD2 agrees at 10 bases. The germline V gene encodes CDR1 SGDLS and CDR2 YYNGEE. V lost 0 bases and J lost 7; bases outside the gene matches: 3. This CDR3 is built from 14 residues. The CDR3 DNA reads TGTGCCAGCAGCGTAGAGAGCGGGGGGGGGACCCAGTACTTC. It yields the protein CASSVESGGGTQYF.

Written as DNA, the CDR3 is TGCGCCAGCAGCTCGGGACTAGTATCCTACGAGCAGTACTTC. Its protein product is CASSSGLVSYEQYF. The rearrangement links TRBV5-1 to TRBJ2-7, with 8 bases identical to TRBD2. The CDR3 consists of 14 residues. Germline V lookup: CDR1 SGHRS, CDR2 YFSETQ. After removal of 3 bases from V and 1 base from J, the junction contained 3 bases not matched to a gene.

The genes are TRBV2 and TRBJ1-5, with D hard to call. CDR3 length: 14 amino acids. Germline CDR1 is SNHLY and CDR2 is FYNNEI. Trimming cost V 4 bases and J 0 bases, with 7 bases left between them. CDR3 in amino acids: CASSGEGSNQPQHF. The CDR3 region has the DNA TGTGCCAGCAGTGGTGAGGGTAGCAATCAGCCCCAGCATTTT.

This sequence joins TRBV18 and TRBJ2-6; 9 bases match TRBD1. V lost 2 bases to trimming and J lost 15 bases; unmatched junction nucleotides: 11. This CDR3 contains 15 residues. In germline, CDR1 is KGHSH, CDR2 LQKENI. CDR3 sequence reads: CASSPRTGARGGLTF. The DNA of the CDR3 is TGTGCCAGCTCACCAAGGACAGGGGCCAGGGGAGGCCTGACTTTC.

The gene calls are TRBV29-1 and TRBJ2-7, with TRBD1 identical over 7 bases. CDR1 is SQVTM, CDR2 ANQGSEA, per germline. The CDR3 sequence is 12 residues long. Germline trimming cut 7 bases from V and 3 bases from J; bases unmatched to any gene: 6. The CDR3 nucleotides are TGCAGCGGAGCCCGACAGGGCTACGAGCAGTACTTC. The encoded protein is CSGARQGYEQYF.

This clone is a singleton in its sample. The junction does not match germline at one end; this may be a read error. The chain recombines TRBV11-2 with TRBJ1-1; the D gene is possibly TRBD1 (6 bases). The CDR3 extends over 12 amino acids. Germline assignment: CDR1 SGHAT and CDR2 FQNNGV. Here the CDR3 reads CASSFRDNVLEF. Here the CDR3 DNA reads TGTGCCAGCAGCTTCCGGGACAATGTACTCGAATTT.

This clone occurred once. The V call is TRBV19, the J call TRBJ2-1; TRBD2 agrees at 12 bases. The CDR3 is 17 amino acids. Germline V gives CDR1 LNHDA, CDR2 SQIVND (reference sequence). Trimming took 8 bases from V and 0 from J; bases not matched to a gene: 8. The DNA of the CDR3 is TGTGCCAGTCGTGGGACTAGCGGGTTGAGCTCCTACAATGAGCAGTTCTTC. This encodes CASRGTSGLSSYNEQFF.

CDR3 protein: CASSGGTGGNTEAFF. The CDR3 DNA sequence: TGCGCCAGCAGCGGGGGGACAGGGGGCAACACTGAAGCTTTCTTT. V usage is TRBV5-1 and J usage is TRBJ1-1, with TRBD1 matching 12 bases. Germline-derived CDR1 and CDR2 are SGHRS and YFSETQ. Trimming at V came to 4 bases and at J to 2 bases, leaving 3 bases not matched to a gene. This CDR3 comprises 15 residues.

This clone was detected a few times. The V gene is TRBV15, the J gene TRBJ1-2; 7 nucleotides line up with TRBD1. Germline-derived CDR1 and CDR2 are LNHNV and YYDKDF (reference sequence). This CDR3 is built from 14 residues. Trimming took 2 bases from V and 7 from J; bases not matched to a gene: 7. CDR3 bases: TGTGCCACCAGCAGACAGGAGGGGGCGGGTGGCTACACCTTC. Translating gives CATSRQEGAGGYTF. The full variable domain, in which reference TRBV15 and TRBJ1-2 provide the parts outside the CDR3, is DAMVIQNPRYQVTQFGKPVTLSCSQTLNHNVMYWYQQKSSQAPKLLFHYYDKDFNNEADTPDNFQSRRPNTSFCFLDIRSPGLGDTAMYLCATSRQEGAGGYTFGSGTRLTVV.

The chain employs TRBV29-1 and TRBJ2-1, with TRBD2 matching 10 bases. V was pared by 0 bases and J by 7 bases, with 9 bases of the junction left unmatched. The CDR3 spans 16 residues. Germline CDR1 is SQVTM and CDR2 is ANQGSEA. The chain's CDR3 is CSVEDLGPAGGNEQFF. DNA for the CDR3: TGCAGCGTTGAAGATCTCGGACCAGCGGGGGGGAATGAGCAGTTCTTC.